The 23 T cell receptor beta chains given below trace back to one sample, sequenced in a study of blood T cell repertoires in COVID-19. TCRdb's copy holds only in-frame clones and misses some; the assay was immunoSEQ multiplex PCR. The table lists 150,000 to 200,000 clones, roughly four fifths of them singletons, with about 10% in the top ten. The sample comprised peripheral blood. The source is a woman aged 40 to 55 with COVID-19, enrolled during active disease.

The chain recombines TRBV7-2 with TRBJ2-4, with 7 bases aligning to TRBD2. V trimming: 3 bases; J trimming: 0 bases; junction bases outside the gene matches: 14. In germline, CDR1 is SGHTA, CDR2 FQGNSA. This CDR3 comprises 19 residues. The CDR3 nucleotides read TGTGCCAGCAGCTTTTCTATTGCGGGAGCCAGGGAAGCCAAAAACATTCAGTACTTC. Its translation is CASSFSIAGAREAKNIQYF.

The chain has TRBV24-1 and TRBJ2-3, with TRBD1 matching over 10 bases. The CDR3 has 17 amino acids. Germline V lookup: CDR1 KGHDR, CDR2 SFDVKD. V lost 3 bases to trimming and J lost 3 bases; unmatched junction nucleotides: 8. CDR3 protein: CATSDRKTGGETDTQYF. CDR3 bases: TGTGCCACCAGTGATCGAAAGACAGGGGGCGAAACAGATACGCAGTATTTT.

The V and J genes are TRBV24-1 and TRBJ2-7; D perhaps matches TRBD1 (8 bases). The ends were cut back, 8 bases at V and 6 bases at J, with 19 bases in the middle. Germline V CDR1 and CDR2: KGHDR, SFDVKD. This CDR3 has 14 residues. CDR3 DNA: TGTGCCACCACATCCAGGGGGCGGGGGAGCGAGCAGTACGTC. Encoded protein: CATTSRGRGSEQYV.

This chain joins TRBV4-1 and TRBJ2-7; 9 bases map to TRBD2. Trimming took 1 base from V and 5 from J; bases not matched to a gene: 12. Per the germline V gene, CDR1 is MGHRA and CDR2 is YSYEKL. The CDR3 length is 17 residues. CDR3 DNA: TGCGCCAGCAGCCAAGCCCCCTCTAGCGGGGCACGGGACGAGCAGTACTTC. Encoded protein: CASSQAPSSGARDEQYF.

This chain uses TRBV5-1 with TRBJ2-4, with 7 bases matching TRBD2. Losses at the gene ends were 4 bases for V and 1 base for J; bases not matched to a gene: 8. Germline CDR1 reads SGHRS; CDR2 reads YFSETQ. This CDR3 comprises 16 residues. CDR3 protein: CASSVSRRGAKNIQYF. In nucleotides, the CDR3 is TGCGCCAGCAGCGTCTCTCGGCGGGGGGCCAAAAACATTCAGTACTTC. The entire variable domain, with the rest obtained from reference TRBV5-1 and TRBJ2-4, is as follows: KAGVTQTPRYLIKTRGQQVTLSCSPISGHRSVSWYQQTPGQGLQFLFEYFSETQRNKGNFPGRFSGRQFSNSRSEMNVSTLELGDSALYLCASSVSRRGAKNIQYFGAGTRLSVL.

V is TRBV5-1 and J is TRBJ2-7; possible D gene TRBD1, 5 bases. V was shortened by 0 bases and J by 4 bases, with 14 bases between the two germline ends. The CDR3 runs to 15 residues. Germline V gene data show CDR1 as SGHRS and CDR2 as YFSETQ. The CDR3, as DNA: TGCGCCAGCAGCTTGGAATCTTCTGGGGCATACGAGCAGTACTTC. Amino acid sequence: CASSLESSGAYEQYF.

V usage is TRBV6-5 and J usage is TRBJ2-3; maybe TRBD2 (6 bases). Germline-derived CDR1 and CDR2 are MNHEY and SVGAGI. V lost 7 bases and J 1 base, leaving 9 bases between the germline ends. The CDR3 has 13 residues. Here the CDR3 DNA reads TGTGCCAGCAACAGACTAGGCACAGATACGCAGTATTTT. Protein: CASNRLGTDTQYF.

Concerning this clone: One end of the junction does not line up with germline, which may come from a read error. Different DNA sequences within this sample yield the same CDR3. The CDR3 bases are TGCGCCAGCAGCTTCTCGAACACTGAAGCTTTCTTT. Protein product: CASSFSNTEAFF. V usage is TRBV7-9 and J usage is TRBJ1-1; D is unclear. This CDR3 is 12 amino acids long. In germline, CDR1 is SEHNR, CDR2 FQNEAQ (reference sequence).

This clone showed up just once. CDR3 in amino acids: CACSPTRKNIQYF. DNA of the CDR3: TGTGCCTGCTCCCCGACTAGAAAAAACATTCAGTACTTC. J is TRBJ2-4 and V is TRBV30; possibly TRBD2 for D (6 bases). Trimming left V 6 bases short and J 4 bases short, with 13 bases between. Germline V gene sequence: CDR1 GTSNPN, CDR2 SVGIG (reference sequence). This CDR3 is built from 13 residues.

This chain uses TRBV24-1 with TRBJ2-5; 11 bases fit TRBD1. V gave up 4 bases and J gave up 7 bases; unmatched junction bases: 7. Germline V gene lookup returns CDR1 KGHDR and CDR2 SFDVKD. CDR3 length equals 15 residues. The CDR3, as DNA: TGTGCCACCAGTGACCGGACAGGGGGCCCGGTGACCCAGTACTTC. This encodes CATSDRTGGPVTQYF.

CDR3 residues: CASSQRQGILSGANVLTF. In nucleotides, the CDR3 is TGCGCCAGCAGCCAACGACAGGGGATCCTCTCTGGGGCCAACGTCCTGACTTTC. The V call is TRBV4-1, the J call TRBJ2-6; 8 bases fit TRBD1. This CDR3 contains 18 residues. Germline values: CDR1 MGHRA, CDR2 YSYEKL. V shed 2 bases, J shed 0 bases, and the junction held 6 bases outside the gene matches.

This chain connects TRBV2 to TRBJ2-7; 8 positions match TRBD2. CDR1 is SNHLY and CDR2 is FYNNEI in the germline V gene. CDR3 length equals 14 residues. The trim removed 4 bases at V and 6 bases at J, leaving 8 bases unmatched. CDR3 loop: CASSGPAGVAEQYF. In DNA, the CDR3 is TGTGCCAGCAGTGGTCCAGCGGGAGTGGCCGAGCAGTACTTC.

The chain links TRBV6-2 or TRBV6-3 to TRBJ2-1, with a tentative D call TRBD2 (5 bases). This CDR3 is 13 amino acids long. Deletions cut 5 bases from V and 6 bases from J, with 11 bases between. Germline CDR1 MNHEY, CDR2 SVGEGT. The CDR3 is CASSLNRGNEQFF. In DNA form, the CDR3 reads TGTGCCAGCAGTCTAAATCGGGGCAATGAGCAGTTCTTC.

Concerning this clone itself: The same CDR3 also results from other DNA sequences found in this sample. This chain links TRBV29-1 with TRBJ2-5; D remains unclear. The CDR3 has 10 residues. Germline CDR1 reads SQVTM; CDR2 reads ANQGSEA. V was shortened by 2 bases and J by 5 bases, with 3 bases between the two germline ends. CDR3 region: CSVERETQYF. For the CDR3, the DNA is TGCAGCGTTGAACGGGAGACCCAGTACTTC.

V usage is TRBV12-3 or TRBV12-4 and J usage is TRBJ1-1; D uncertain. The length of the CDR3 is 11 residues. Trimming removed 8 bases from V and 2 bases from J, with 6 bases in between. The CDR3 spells CASLINTEAFF. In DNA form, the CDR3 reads TGTGCCAGCCTTATAAACACTGAAGCTTTCTTT.

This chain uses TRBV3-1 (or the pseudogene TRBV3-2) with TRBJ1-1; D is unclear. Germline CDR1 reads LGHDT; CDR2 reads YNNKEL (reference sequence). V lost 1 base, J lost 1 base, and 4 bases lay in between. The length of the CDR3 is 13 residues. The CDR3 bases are TGTGCCAGCAGCCAAGGCAGGAACACTGAAGCTTTCTTT. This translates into CASSQGRNTEAFF.

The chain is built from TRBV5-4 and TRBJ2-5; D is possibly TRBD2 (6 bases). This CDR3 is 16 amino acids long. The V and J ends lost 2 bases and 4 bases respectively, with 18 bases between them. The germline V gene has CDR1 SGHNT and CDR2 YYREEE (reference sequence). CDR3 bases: TGTGCCAGCAGCTTTGGGTCTAGGAGGGGCGGAGAGACCCAGTACTTC. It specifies CASSFGSRRGGETQYF. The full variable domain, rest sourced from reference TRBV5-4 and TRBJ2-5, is ETGVTQSPTHLIKTRGQQVTLRCSSQSGHNTVSWYQQALGQGPQFIFQYYREEENGRGNFPPRFSGLQFPNYSSELNVNALELDDSALYLCASSFGSRRGGETQYFGPGTRLLVL.

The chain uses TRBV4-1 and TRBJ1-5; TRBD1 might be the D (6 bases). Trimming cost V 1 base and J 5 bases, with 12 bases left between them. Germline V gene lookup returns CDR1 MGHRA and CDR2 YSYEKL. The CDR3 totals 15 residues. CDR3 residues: CASSQVGQLDQPQHF. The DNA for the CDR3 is TGCGCCAGCAGCCAAGTCGGACAGTTAGATCAGCCCCAGCATTTT.

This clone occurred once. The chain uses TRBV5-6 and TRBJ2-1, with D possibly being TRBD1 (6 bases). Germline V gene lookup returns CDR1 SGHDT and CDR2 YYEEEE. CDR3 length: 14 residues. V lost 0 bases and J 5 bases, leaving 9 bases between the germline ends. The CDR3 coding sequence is TGTGCCAGCAGCTTGGGGCAGGGGCACAATGAGCAGTTCTTC. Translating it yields CASSLGQGHNEQFF.

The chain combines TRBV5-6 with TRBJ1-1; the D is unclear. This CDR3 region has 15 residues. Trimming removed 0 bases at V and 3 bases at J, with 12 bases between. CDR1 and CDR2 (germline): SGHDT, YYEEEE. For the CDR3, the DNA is TGTGCCAGCAGCTTGGCGTCGGGGTATGACACTGAAGCTTTCTTT. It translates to CASSLASGYDTEAFF.

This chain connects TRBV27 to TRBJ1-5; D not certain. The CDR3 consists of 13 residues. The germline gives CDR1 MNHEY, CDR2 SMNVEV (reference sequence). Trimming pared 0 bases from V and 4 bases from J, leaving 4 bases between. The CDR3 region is CASSLSYNQPQHF. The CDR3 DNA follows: TGTGCCAGCAGTTTATCATATAATCAGCCCCAGCATTTT.

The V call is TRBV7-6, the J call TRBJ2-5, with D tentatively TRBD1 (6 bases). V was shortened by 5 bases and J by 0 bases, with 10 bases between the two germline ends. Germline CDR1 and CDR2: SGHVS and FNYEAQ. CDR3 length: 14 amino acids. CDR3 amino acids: CASSTGQYQETQYF. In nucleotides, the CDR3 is TGTGCCAGCAGCACCGGACAGTACCAAGAGACCCAGTACTTC. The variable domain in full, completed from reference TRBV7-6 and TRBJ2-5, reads GAGVSQSPRYKVTKRGQDVALRCDPISGHVSLYWYRQALGQGPEFLTYFNYEAQQDKSGLPNDRFSAERPEGSISTLTIQRTEQRDSAMYRCASSTGQYQETQYFGPGTRLLVL.

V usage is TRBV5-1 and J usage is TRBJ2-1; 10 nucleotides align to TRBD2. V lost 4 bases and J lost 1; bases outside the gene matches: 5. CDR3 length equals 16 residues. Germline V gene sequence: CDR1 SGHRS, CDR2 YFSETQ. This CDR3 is CASSRIAGGSYNEQFF. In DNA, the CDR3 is TGCGCCAGCAGCCGGATAGCGGGAGGATCCTACAATGAGCAGTTCTTC.